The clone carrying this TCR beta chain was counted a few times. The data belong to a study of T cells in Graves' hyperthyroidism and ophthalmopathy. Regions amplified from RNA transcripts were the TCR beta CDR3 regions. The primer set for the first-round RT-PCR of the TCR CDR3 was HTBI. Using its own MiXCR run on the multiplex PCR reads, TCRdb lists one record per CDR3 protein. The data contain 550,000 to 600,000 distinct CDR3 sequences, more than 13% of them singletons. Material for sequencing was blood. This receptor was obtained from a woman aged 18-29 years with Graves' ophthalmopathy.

CDR3 in amino acids: CASSLVQVRDTQYF. The CDR3 DNA follows: TGTGCCAGCAGCTTAGTCCAGGTGCGAGATACGCAGTATTTT. The rearrangement joins TRBV7-9 to TRBJ2-3; D is undetermined. The V end lost 1 base, the J end lost 5 bases, and 10 bases lay between the germline ends. CDR3 length equals 14 residues. The V gene's germline CDR1 is SEHNR and CDR2 FQNEAQ (reference sequence).